This paragraph covers one TCR beta chain sequence. The CDR3 consists of 19 residues. The germline gives CDR1 SGHTA, CDR2 FQGNSA. V lost 1 base, J lost 2 bases, and 11 bases stayed unmatched. The data derive from a study of blood T cell repertoires in COVID-19. About the study: Sites across the United States, Italy and Spain contributed samples from acute and convalescent COVID-19. The analysed material was cDNA or gDNA that came from T cells, B-cell-depleted T cells, or PBMCs.

Authors' analysis steps: Estimation of nucleated cell counts relied on the amplification of reference gene primers. Some clones are missing from TCRdb's copy, which holds only in-frame ones; the method was immunoSEQ multiplex PCR. V, J and clone size are those of that table, while D and trimming were read from the DNA. This sample has some 69,000 clones, with around 80% found just once. The sample consisted of peripheral blood. This sequence joins TRBV7-2 and TRBJ2-4; 10 positions match TRBD2. The clonotype originates from a man older than 75 with active or convalescent COVID-19. The CDR3 DNA reads as TGTGCCAGCAGCTTAGTGGTCGGAGCTAGCGGGAGTACCAAAAACATTCAGTACTTC. This encodes CASSLVVGASGSTKNIQYF. Filled out from reference TRBV7-2 and TRBJ2-4, the complete variable domain reads GAGVSQSPSNKVTEKGKDVELRCDPISGHTALYWYRQSLGQGLEFLIYFQGNSAPDKSGLPSDRFSAERTGGSVSTLTIQRTQQEDSAVYLCASSLVVGASGSTKNIQYFGAGTRLSVL.